This record covers a single T cell receptor beta chain. This table comes from immunoSEQ multiplex PCR, and its TCRdb copy is limited to in-frame clones, with some not included. The table lists roughly 70,000 clones, 90% to 95% of them singletons. This entry is derived from a study of technical replicates of blood from a handful of donors. The sequence was obtained from a human donor in good health. Material for sequencing was T cells isolated from PBMCs.

CDR3 loop: CASSILLAGVDTQYF. The DNA for the CDR3 is TGTGCCAGTAGTATACTTCTAGCGGGAGTAGATACGCAGTATTTT. The chain carries TRBV19 and TRBJ2-3; 10 bases match TRBD2. This CDR3 contains 15 residues. J was trimmed by 5 bases and V by 2 bases; bases with no gene match: 4. From germline, CDR1 is LNHDA and CDR2 SQIVND (reference sequence).